Included here is one TCR beta chain sequence, with context. The entry originates in a study of T cell changes during pregnancy in multiple sclerosis. The V gene's germline CDR1 is MNHEY and CDR2 SMNVEV (reference sequence). The CDR3 contains 16 residues. Trimming shortened V by 3 bases and J by 5 bases, and 19 bases separated the two germline ends. This table comes from immunoSEQ multiplex PCR, and its TCRdb copy is limited to in-frame clones, with some not included. This table has fewer than 40,000 clones, over 90% appearing once. The sample consisted of CD4+ T cells from peripheral blood mononuclear cells, taken after pregnancy. The source of this sequence is a female donor in good health, enrolled as a control in a pregnancy study. This chain joins TRBV27 and TRBJ1-2; D perhaps matches TRBD1 (5 bases). The CDR3 here is CASSFRAGKVEYGYTF. For the CDR3, the DNA is TGTGCCAGCAGTTTTAGGGCAGGGAAAGTAGAGTATGGCTACACCTTC.